This T cell receptor (beta chain) was sequenced in a study of Ad26.COV2.S vaccination and SARS-CoV-2 variants. General study points: Analyses that measured TCR breadth and depth may have underestimated total T cell responses. Ad26.COV2.S recipients had broader spike-specific TCRs (P = 0.0014).

Treatment: 15 to 20 received Ad26.COV2.S at low or high dose, single or two shots; about 5 received placebo; per-sample allocation not given. Vaccine and placebo recipients were sampled on day 63 after the first injection. An adult aged 18-55 years in Boston served as the donor. The CDR3 has 14 residues. In germline, CDR1 is KGHSH, CDR2 LQKENI. The V end lost 3 bases, the J end lost 2 bases, and 10 bases lay between the germline ends. Turning to this clone: Its target is unknown. The same CDR3 arises from other DNA sequences in this sample as well.

Assay: immunoSEQ multiplex PCR; the TCRdb copy retains only in-frame clones and omits some. The data contain some 340,000 clones, 86% of them singletons. Sequenced here: peripheral blood, sampled in a trial of Ad26.COV2.S vaccine versus placebo. This sequence joins TRBV18 and TRBJ1-2, with a tentative D call TRBD1 (6 bases). The sequence came from a person aged 18-65 years who received the Ad26.COV2.S COVID-19 vaccine or a placebo. CDR3 in DNA: TGTGCCAGCTCACCTGGACAGTCAAACTATGGCTACACCTTC. Its translation: CASSPGQSNYGYTF.